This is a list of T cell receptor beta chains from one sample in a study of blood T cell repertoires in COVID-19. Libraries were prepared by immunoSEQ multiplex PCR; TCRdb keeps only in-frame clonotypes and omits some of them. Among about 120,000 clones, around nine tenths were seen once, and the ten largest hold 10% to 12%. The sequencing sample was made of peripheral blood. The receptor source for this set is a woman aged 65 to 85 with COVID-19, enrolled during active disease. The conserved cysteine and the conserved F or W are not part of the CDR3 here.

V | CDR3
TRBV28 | AALGGHSSYEQY
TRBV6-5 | ASSYSSGGEPEQY
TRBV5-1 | ASSWTAGGVYEQY
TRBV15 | ATSLGDRGTNQPQH
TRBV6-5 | ASSYEGTGSYEQY
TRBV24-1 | ATSDDREDGYT
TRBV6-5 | ASRARDRHTDTQY
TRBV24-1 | ATRDGGTDTQY
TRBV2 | ASRVRTSGGSNEQF
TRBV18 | ASSRQGREMKGLF
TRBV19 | ASSISGSGNTIY
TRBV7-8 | ASSPSGLAGKETQY
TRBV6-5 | ASSYGTGHTEAF
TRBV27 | ASSSTWGTNEKLF
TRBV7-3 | ASSFQENTEAF
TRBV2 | ASSDAPQGNQPQH
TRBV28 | AGQGKYSGANVLT
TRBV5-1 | ASSPDTAKNIQY
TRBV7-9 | ASSSSRAGANVLT
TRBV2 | ASSERHYPNTGELF
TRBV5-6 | ASSILAGAYNEQF
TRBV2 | ASSTQGMRPQH
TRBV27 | ASSFRAGGTYNEQF
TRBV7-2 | ASSLGSSSYNEQF
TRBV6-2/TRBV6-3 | ASSYRTGGGNTGELF
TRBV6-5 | ASRQAGYEQY
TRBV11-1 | ASSYYRDGTDTQY
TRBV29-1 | SVSRTGGEGYT
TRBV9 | ASSPQTGRYTEAF
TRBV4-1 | ASSPLSTGQLETQY
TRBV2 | ASRGGSAEAF
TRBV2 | ASRRGLRPDAEAF
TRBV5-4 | ASSLAGTRYYEQY
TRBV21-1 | ASSKGARGFYT
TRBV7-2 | ASSSRTGVGNTIY
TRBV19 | ASSPPRGTGGNEKLF
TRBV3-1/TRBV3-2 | ASNQGQSTGELF
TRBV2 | ASSYEIDRDTEAF
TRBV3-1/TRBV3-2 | ASTNSLNTEAF
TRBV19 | ASSIDSGGTDLAKNIQY
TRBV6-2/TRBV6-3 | ASSSRQGAYQPQH
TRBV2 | ASRPTENTEAF